This is a list of T cell receptor beta chains from one sample in a study of CD8+CD57+ T cells in acquired aplastic anemia. MiXCR was run by TCRdb on the reads, yielding one entry per CDR3 protein. The sample has some 220,000 distinct CDR3 sequences; roughly 35% are singletons. Sequenced input: sorted CD4+, CD8+, or CD8+CD57+ T cells (not recorded which) from PBMCs. Receptors originate from a human donor in good health, serving as a control. CDR3s include the opening cysteine and the closing phenylalanine or tryptophan. D genes are given only for firm matches. Size is stated for part of the rows, as once, few or many counts, or as a class when the clone is expanded.

J gene: TRBJ2-7; V gene: TRBV25-1; clone size: NA; D gene: NA; CDR3 protein: CATKTPGSDEQYF; CDR3 DNA: TGTGCCACCAAGACACCCGGGAGCGACGAGCAGTACTTC
J gene: TRBJ2-5; V gene: TRBV5-8; clone size: many; D gene: TRBD2; CDR3 protein: CASSTTGTSVKETQYF; CDR3 DNA: TGTGCCAGCAGCACAACCGGGACTAGCGTAAAAGAGACCCAGTACTTC
J gene: TRBJ1-1; V gene: TRBV20-1; clone size: many; D gene: NA; CDR3 protein: CSAPDRRHTTEAFF; CDR3 DNA: TGCAGTGCGCCCGACAGGCGACATACCACTGAAGCTTTCTTT
J gene: TRBJ2-7; V gene: TRBV10-3; clone size: NA; D gene: TRBD2; CDR3 protein: CAISGLAGVQYF; CDR3 DNA: TGTGCCATCAGTGGACTAGCGGGGGTACAGTACTTC
J gene: TRBJ2-7; V gene: TRBV7-9; clone size: many; D gene: NA; CDR3 protein: CASSFSGPKYEQYF; CDR3 DNA: TGTGCCAGCAGCTTCTCGGGGCCCAAATACGAGCAGTACTTC
J gene: TRBJ1-1; V gene: TRBV27; clone size: NA; D gene: TRBD1; CDR3 protein: CASSFGGQGTEAFF; CDR3 DNA: TGTGCCAGCAGTTTCGGAGGACAGGGCACTGAAGCTTTCTTT
J gene: TRBJ1-5; V gene: TRBV9; clone size: many; D gene: NA; CDR3 protein: CASSLTGQSNQPQHF; CDR3 DNA: TGTGCCAGCAGCTTAACCGGACAGAGCAATCAGCCCCAGCATTTT
J gene: TRBJ1-1; V gene: TRBV6-1; clone size: NA; D gene: TRBD1; CDR3 protein: CASSDRGGGNTEAFF; CDR3 DNA: TGTGCCAGCAGTGACAGGGGGGGGGGAAACACTGAAGCTTTCTTT
J gene: TRBJ2-2; V gene: TRBV7-8; clone size: NA; D gene: TRBD1; CDR3 protein: CASSTDRVGTGKLFF; CDR3 DNA: TGTGCCAGCAGCACGGACAGGGTGGGCACCGGGAAGCTGTTTTTT
J gene: TRBJ1-2; V gene: TRBV4-1; clone size: many; D gene: NA; CDR3 protein: CASSQDTGGAYGYTF; CDR3 DNA: TGCGCCAGCAGCCAAGATACAGGCGGTGCGTATGGCTACACCTTC
J gene: TRBJ2-7; V gene: TRBV10-3; clone size: few; D gene: TRBD1; CDR3 protein: CAIRGQDSTYEQYF; CDR3 DNA: TGTGCCATCAGGGGACAGGACAGCACCTACGAGCAGTACTTC
J gene: TRBJ2-3; V gene: TRBV5-5; clone size: many; D gene: NA; CDR3 protein: CASSLWAGDTQYF; CDR3 DNA: TGTGCCAGCAGCCTGTGGGCGGGAGATACGCAGTATTTT
J gene: TRBJ1-2; V gene: TRBV6-1; clone size: few; D gene: TRBD1; CDR3 protein: CASSAAGTGPYGYTF; CDR3 DNA: TGTGCCAGCAGCGCTGCCGGGACAGGGCCCTATGGCTACACCTTC
J gene: TRBJ2-6; V gene: TRBV11-2; clone size: few; D gene: NA; CDR3 protein: CASSSPTDSGANVLTF; CDR3 DNA: TGTGCCAGCAGCTCGCCGACAGACTCTGGGGCCAACGTCCTGACTTTC
J gene: TRBJ1-6; V gene: TRBV6-1; clone size: many; D gene: NA; CDR3 protein: CASSMDFYNSPLHF; CDR3 DNA: TGTGCCAGCAGCATGGACTTCTATAATTCACCCCTCCACTTT
J gene: TRBJ2-5; V gene: TRBV15; clone size: many; D gene: NA; CDR3 protein: CATRIGSGPPETQYF; CDR3 DNA: TGTGCCACCAGAATAGGGTCAGGGCCGCCGGAGACCCAGTACTTC
J gene: TRBJ2-3; V gene: TRBV12-3/TRBV12-4; clone size: once; D gene: TRBD1; CDR3 protein: CASSRTAGQGWESDTQYF; CDR3 DNA: TGTGCCAGCAGCCGAACGGCCGGACAGGGGTGGGAATCAGATACGCAGTATTTT
J gene: TRBJ2-1; V gene: TRBV7-2; clone size: many; D gene: NA; CDR3 protein: CASSLTPYNEQFF; CDR3 DNA: TGTGCCAGCAGCTTGACACCGTACAATGAGCAGTTCTTC
J gene: TRBJ2-7; V gene: TRBV6-1; clone size: many; D gene: NA; CDR3 protein: CASRDPQGAYEQYF; CDR3 DNA: TGTGCCAGCAGAGATCCACAGGGCGCCTACGAGCAGTACTTC
J gene: TRBJ2-2; V gene: TRBV10-3; clone size: NA; D gene: TRBD1; CDR3 protein: CAISERGQGMNTGELFF; CDR3 DNA: TGTGCCATCAGTGAGAGGGGACAGGGGATGAACACCGGGGAGCTGTTTTTT
J gene: TRBJ2-5; V gene: TRBV14; clone size: NA; D gene: TRBD2; CDR3 protein: CASSHRPGTSGGAQAQYF; CDR3 DNA: TGTGCCAGCAGCCACCGTCCCGGGACTAGCGGGGGGGCGCAGGCCCAGTACTTC
J gene: TRBJ1-5; V gene: TRBV15; clone size: NA; D gene: TRBD1; CDR3 protein: CATSRDWPIGTGDQPQHF; CDR3 DNA: TGTGCCACCAGCAGAGATTGGCCTATAGGGACAGGGGATCAGCCCCAGCATTTT
J gene: TRBJ2-1; V gene: TRBV5-5; clone size: NA; D gene: NA; CDR3 protein: CACSFRDMYDEQFF; CDR3 DNA: TGTGCCTGCAGCTTCCGGGACATGTACGATGAGCAGTTCTTC
J gene: TRBJ1-2; V gene: TRBV20-1; clone size: many; D gene: TRBD1; CDR3 protein: CSARPGQGADYGYTF; CDR3 DNA: TGCAGTGCTAGGCCGGGACAGGGGGCTGACTATGGCTACACCTTC
J gene: TRBJ2-2; V gene: TRBV2; clone size: NA; D gene: NA; CDR3 protein: CASSESAERATGELFF; CDR3 DNA: TGTGCCAGCAGTGAGAGCGCCGAGCGGGCCACCGGGGAGCTGTTTTTT
J gene: TRBJ1-6; V gene: TRBV11-1; clone size: NA; D gene: NA; CDR3 protein: CASSLEEQPSLLPLHF; CDR3 DNA: TGTGCCAGCAGCTTAGAGGAACAGCCCTCCCTTCTCCCCCTCCACTTT
J gene: TRBJ1-5; V gene: TRBV6-1; clone size: many; D gene: NA; CDR3 protein: CATNRWDGNQPQHF; CDR3 DNA: TGTGCCACTAACCGATGGGACGGTAATCAGCCCCAGCATTTT
J gene: TRBJ1-5; V gene: TRBV6-1; clone size: NA; D gene: TRBD1; CDR3 protein: CASSTGQGFNQPQHF; CDR3 DNA: TGTGCCAGCAGTACGGGACAGGGGTTCAATCAGCCCCAGCATTTT
J gene: TRBJ1-6; V gene: TRBV20-1; clone size: many; D gene: NA; CDR3 protein: CSATDHNSPLHF; CDR3 DNA: TGCAGTGCTACAGACCATAATTCACCCCTCCACTTT
J gene: TRBJ2-3; V gene: TRBV11-2; clone size: NA; D gene: TRBD2; CDR3 protein: CASSPERDTDTQYF; CDR3 DNA: TGTGCCAGCAGCCCAGAGCGGGATACAGATACGCAGTATTTT
J gene: TRBJ2-7; V gene: TRBV7-7; clone size: NA; D gene: NA; CDR3 protein: CASIPGAGPYEQYF; CDR3 DNA: TGTGCTAGCATTCCTGGGGCAGGGCCCTACGAGCAGTACTTC
J gene: TRBJ1-5; V gene: TRBV15; clone size: NA; D gene: TRBD1; CDR3 protein: CATSRGTGDYSNQPQHF; CDR3 DNA: TGTGCCACCAGCAGAGGGACAGGGGACTATAGCAATCAGCCCCAGCATTTT
J gene: TRBJ2-5; V gene: TRBV20-1; clone size: many; D gene: TRBD2; CDR3 protein: CSARDRLAGTQYF; CDR3 DNA: TGCAGTGCTAGAGATAGGCTAGCGGGGACCCAGTACTTC
J gene: TRBJ2-3; V gene: TRBV4-1; clone size: many; D gene: NA; CDR3 protein: CASSQGFGGDTQYF; CDR3 DNA: TGCGCCAGCAGCCAGGGTTTTGGAGGGGATACGCAGTATTTT
J gene: TRBJ2-1; V gene: TRBV5-1; clone size: NA; D gene: TRBD2; CDR3 protein: CASSRTSGASEQFF; CDR3 DNA: TGCGCCAGCAGTCGGACTAGCGGGGCGTCGGAGCAGTTCTTC
J gene: TRBJ1-3; V gene: TRBV5-6; clone size: few; D gene: NA; CDR3 protein: CASSLGVPTGGNTIYF; CDR3 DNA: TGTGCCAGCAGCTTGGGGGTTCCGACGGGCGGAAACACCATATATTTT
J gene: TRBJ1-4; V gene: TRBV5-4; clone size: NA; D gene: TRBD1; CDR3 protein: CASSSPGQGGEKLFF; CDR3 DNA: TGTGCCAGCAGCTCACCGGGACAGGGGGGTGAAAAACTGTTTTTT
J gene: TRBJ1-1; V gene: TRBV13; clone size: NA; D gene: NA; CDR3 protein: CTSSRDGKNTEAFF; CDR3 DNA: TGTACCAGCAGCCGCGACGGAAAGAACACTGAAGCTTTCTTT
J gene: TRBJ2-7; V gene: TRBV29-1; clone size: NA; D gene: NA; CDR3 protein: CSVRQGDEQYF; CDR3 DNA: TGCAGCGTTAGGCAGGGAGACGAGCAGTACTTC
J gene: TRBJ2-5; V gene: TRBV24-1; clone size: few; D gene: NA; CDR3 protein: CASSLGGGSFQETQYF; CDR3 DNA: TGTGCCAGCAGCTTGGGGGGCGGGAGTTTCCAGGAGACCCAGTACTTC
J gene: TRBJ1-2; V gene: TRBV20-1; clone size: many; D gene: NA; CDR3 protein: CSARVENYGYTF; CDR3 DNA: TGCAGTGCTAGAGTAGAGAACTATGGCTACACCTTC
J gene: TRBJ2-3; V gene: TRBV11-1; clone size: few; D gene: NA; CDR3 protein: CASSLGGAGSTDTQYF; CDR3 DNA: TGTGCCAGCAGCTTAGGAGGGGCTGGTAGCACAGATACGCAGTATTTT
J gene: TRBJ1-1; V gene: TRBV5-5; clone size: few; D gene: TRBD1; CDR3 protein: CASSLGTGTTPESAFF; CDR3 DNA: TGTGCCAGCAGCTTGGGGACAGGCACAACACCGGAATCCGCTTTCTTT
J gene: TRBJ2-1; V gene: TRBV7-9; clone size: few; D gene: NA; CDR3 protein: CASSSGGDSLHNEQFF; CDR3 DNA: TGTGCCAGCAGCTCGGGGGGGGACAGCCTACACAATGAGCAGTTCTTC
J gene: TRBJ1-1; V gene: TRBV19; clone size: many; D gene: NA; CDR3 protein: CASSHRKLVNTEAFF; CDR3 DNA: TGTGCCAGTAGTCACAGGAAATTGGTGAACACTGAAGCTTTCTTT
J gene: TRBJ2-5; V gene: TRBV2; clone size: NA; D gene: TRBD1; CDR3 protein: CASSDGTVQNF; CDR3 DNA: TGTGCCAGCAGTGACGGGACAGTGCAAAACTTC
J gene: TRBJ2-5; V gene: TRBV20-1; clone size: many; D gene: TRBD2; CDR3 protein: CSARFSGGDQETQYF; CDR3 DNA: TGCAGTGCTAGATTTAGCGGGGGTGATCAAGAGACCCAGTACTTC
J gene: TRBJ2-7; V gene: TRBV15; clone size: many; D gene: NA; CDR3 protein: CATSRDRGFDEQYF; CDR3 DNA: TGTGCCACCAGCAGAGATCGGGGTTTCGACGAGCAGTACTTC
J gene: TRBJ2-1; V gene: TRBV5-1; clone size: NA; D gene: TRBD1; CDR3 protein: CASSFTGQGNEQFF; CDR3 DNA: TGCGCCAGCAGCTTTACGGGACAGGGAAATGAGCAGTTCTTC
J gene: TRBJ1-2; V gene: TRBV6-1; clone size: many; D gene: TRBD1; CDR3 protein: CASSVRGRNGYTF; CDR3 DNA: TGTGCCAGCAGCGTGAGGGGGCGGAATGGCTACACCTTC
J gene: TRBJ2-7; V gene: TRBV2; clone size: NA; D gene: NA; CDR3 protein: CARASSYEQYF; CDR3 DNA: TGTGCTAGAGCTAGCTCCTACGAGCAGTACTTC
J gene: TRBJ2-1; V gene: TRBV29-1; clone size: medium-sized; D gene: TRBD1; CDR3 protein: CSVGRDRYNEQFF; CDR3 DNA: TGCAGCGTAGGCCGGGACAGATACAATGAGCAGTTCTTC